This T cell receptor beta chain derives from a study of blood T cell repertoires in COVID-19. Study in general: Sites in the United States, Italy and Spain provided acute and convalescent COVID-19 samples. Nucleic acid was either cDNA or gDNA, and it came from T cells, B-cell-depleted T cells, or PBMCs.

Original processing methods: How many nucleated cells were present was estimated from reference gene primer amplification. The table came from immunoSEQ multiplex PCR; TCRdb's copy has only in-frame clones and leaves some out. V and J calls plus clone size are reproduced from that table; the DNA served to infer D and trimming. Found here are some 300,000 clones, approximately 88% of them singletons; the top ten hold roughly 7%. The CDR3 extends over 13 amino acids. Trimming stripped 4 bases from V and 3 bases from J, with 7 bases between. The germline CDR1 and CDR2 sequences are MDHEN and SYDVKM. This TCR was recovered from a woman in her twenties or thirties who had recovered from COVID-19. The gene calls are TRBV28 and TRBJ1-5; D unresolved. Sequencing was done on a sample of peripheral blood. CDR3 protein: CASSYSINQPQHF. The CDR3, as DNA: TGTGCCAGCAGTTACTCCATCAATCAGCCCCAGCATTTT. The entire variable domain, with the rest obtained from reference TRBV28 and TRBJ1-5, is as follows: DVKVTQSSRYLVKRTGEKVFLECVQDMDHENMFWYRQDPGLGLRLIYFSYDVKMKEKGDIPEGYSVSREKKERFSLILESASTNQTSMYLCASSYSINQPQHFGDGTRLSIL.